The T cell receptor (beta chain) described here comes from a study of cytomegalovirus exposure and HLA in healthy donors. The CDR3 totals 16 residues. Germline lookup yields CDR1 SGHTA and CDR2 FQGTGA. V trimming: 1 base; J trimming: 2 bases; junction bases outside the gene matches: 6. On this clone itself: Its antigen is as yet unknown.

It was with 60 Vbeta and 13 Jbeta primers that the PCR ran. Here immunoSEQ multiplex PCR was the method, and the copy in TCRdb shows in-frame clones only, minus some. The profile covers approximately 160,000 clones, with almost 85% appearing a single time and 4.5% to 5.5% taken by the ten largest. Study-wide results and caveats: Prior analysis indicated that the majority of TCR beta V segments exhibited productivity approximately 87% or approximately 30% of the time.

Material: PBMCs. The chain is built from TRBV7-3 and TRBJ2-5; 8 bases align to TRBD2. The receptor was isolated from a girl aged 10-17 years in good health and CMV-seropositive. The CDR3 DNA is TGTGCCAGCAGCTTAATGGGTAGCGGGGAGCAAGAGACCCAGTACTTC. Its translation is CASSLMGSGEQETQYF. Full variable domain (missing parts from reference TRBV7-3 and TRBJ2-5): GAGVSQTPSNKVTEKGKYVELRCDPISGHTALYWYRQSLGQGPEFLIYFQGTGAADDSGLPNDRFFAVRPEGSVSTLKIQRTERGDSAVYLCASSLMGSGEQETQYFGPGTRLLVL.